The present entry profiles one T cell receptor (beta chain) with its context. This entry comes from a study of shared T cell receptors in the human thymus. TCRdb keeps only in-frame clones here, not all; method: immunoSEQ multiplex PCR. The sample holds 500,000 to 550,000 clones, 75% to 80% seen once. The sample also formed part of further work on human thymus T cells. That investigation notes: Corrective heart surgery yielded resections, and these provided the thymus tissue. Thymic and blood repertoires seemed to show skewed V and J gene use. Related research described thymic repertoires that were highly overlapping among unrelated individuals.

Material: thymocytes. This receptor was obtained from a boy younger than two with a congenital heart defect.

CDR3 sequence (DNA): TGCGCCAGCAGCCCACGAGCGGGAGCGTTGGATGAGCAGTTCTTC. The encoded protein is CASSPRAGALDEQFF. This rearrangement joins TRBV4-1 to TRBJ2-1; the match to TRBD2 covers 8 bases. Germline lookup yields CDR1 MGHRA and CDR2 YSYEKL. Germline trimming cut 4 bases from V and 8 bases from J; bases unmatched to any gene: 10. The CDR3 has 15 amino acids.